The 15 T cell receptor beta chains in this list originate from one sample, sequenced in a study of blood T cell repertoires in COVID-19. The table came from immunoSEQ multiplex PCR; TCRdb's copy has only in-frame clones and leaves some out. The table includes fewer than 150,000 clones, about 83% detected once. Sequencing was carried out using peripheral blood. The receptors were gathered from a human donor in a cohort sampled during active COVID-19.

The chain carries TRBV27 and TRBJ2-7, with a tentative D call TRBD1 (5 bases). CDR1 is MNHEY and CDR2 is SMNVEV in the germline V gene (reference sequence). The V end lost 3 bases, the J end lost 0 bases, and 15 bases lay between the germline ends. The length of the CDR3 is 16 residues. The chain's CDR3 is CASSLSLKGFSYEQYF. Written as DNA, the CDR3 is TGTGCCAGCAGTTTGTCCCTGAAGGGGTTCTCCTACGAGCAGTACTTC.

J is TRBJ2-2 and V is TRBV18; weak D call: TRBD1 (5 bases). The germline gives CDR1 KGHSH, CDR2 LQKENI. The CDR3 runs 12 residues. Between the trimmed V and J ends, which lost 9 bases and 6 bases, there was a span of 11 bases. This CDR3 is CASDSSSGELFF. In DNA form, the CDR3 reads TGTGCCAGTGACAGCTCTTCCGGGGAGCTGTTTTTT.

DNA for the CDR3: TGCGCCAGCAGCCGGGGGACTAGCGGGGAGTTTGAGCAGTTCTTC. It is translated as CASSRGTSGEFEQFF. This rearrangement joins TRBV5-1 to TRBJ2-1; 13 nucleotides agree with TRBD2. The CDR3 has 15 amino acids. Germline CDR1 reads SGHRS; CDR2 reads YFSETQ. The V and J ends lost 4 bases and 9 bases, in that order; junction bases with no gene match: 7.

The rearrangement joins TRBV7-8 to TRBJ1-1; D gene ambiguous. Trimming shortened V by 2 bases and J by 11 bases, and 12 bases separated the two germline ends. CDR1 and CDR2 from the germline V gene are SGHVS and FQNEAQ. The CDR3 is made up of 12 amino acids. CDR3 sequence reads: CASSLPGIGAFF. CDR3 in DNA: TGTGCCAGCAGCTTACCCGGAATCGGGGCTTTCTTT.

Turning to this clone: The same CDR3 is also encoded by other DNA sequences in this sample. The genes are TRBV6-5 and TRBJ1-2, with D perhaps matching TRBD1 (6 bases). The ends were cut back, 2 bases at V and 2 bases at J, with 9 bases in the middle. The CDR3 is 14 residues long. The germline V gene has CDR1 MNHEY and CDR2 SVGAGI. The CDR3 here is CASSYDRKNYGYTF. CDR3 sequence (DNA): TGTGCCAGCAGTTACGACAGGAAAAACTATGGCTACACCTTC.

This rearrangement joins TRBV27 to TRBJ2-2; D is uncertain. The CDR3 length is 12 residues. V was cut by 11 bases and J by 3 bases, with 10 bases left in between. Germline V gene sequence: CDR1 MNHEY, CDR2 SMNVEV (reference sequence). CDR3 in amino acids: CASGWDTGELFF. CDR3 bases: TGTGCCTCAGGCTGGGACACCGGGGAGCTGTTTTTT.

This clone was seen only once. The chain has TRBV6-5 and TRBJ2-1, with 7 nucleotides matching TRBD2. V was clipped by 6 bases and J by 10 bases; unmatched bases: 9. The CDR3 spans 13 residues. Germline V lookup: CDR1 MNHEY, CDR2 SVGAGI. CDR3 residues: CASRWSGAREQFF. CDR3 DNA sequence: TGTGCCAGCAGGTGGAGCGGGGCTCGAGAGCAGTTCTTC.

This chain links TRBV28 with TRBJ2-6; maybe TRBD1 (6 bases). CDR1 MDHEN and CDR2 SYDVKM come from the germline V gene. The germline V and J ends were trimmed by 7 bases and 1 base, with 20 bases remaining between them. This CDR3 contains 18 residues. The CDR3 sequence is CASTQTGTAPSGANVLTF. The CDR3 region has the DNA TGTGCCAGCACACAAACAGGGACCGCTCCTTCTGGGGCCAACGTCCTGACTTTC.

The V call is TRBV10-3, the J call TRBJ1-5; D is unclear. CDR1 ENHRY and CDR2 SYGVKD come from the germline V gene. V was shortened by 0 bases and J by 0 bases, with 9 bases between the two germline ends. The CDR3 runs to 16 residues. DNA for the CDR3: TGTGCCATCAGTGAGTCGAGCGAATTTAGCAATCAGCCCCAGCATTTT. Residues: CAISESSEFSNQPQHF.

The J gene is TRBJ1-1, the V gene TRBV6-9, with D possibly matching TRBD1 (5 bases). V lost 6 bases to trimming and J lost 7 bases, with 9 bases between them. CDR3 length: 11 residues. CDR1 and CDR2 from the germline V gene are MNHGY and SVAAGI. This CDR3 is CASRRGNEAFF. The CDR3 region has the DNA TGTGCCAGCAGGCGGGGCAATGAAGCTTTCTTT.

This chain links TRBV5-1 with TRBJ1-1; TRBD1 matches 9 bases. The J segment lost 7 bases and the V segment lost 0 bases, leaving 4 bases of the junction unmatched. The CDR3 spans 14 residues. Germline V gene sequence: CDR1 SGHRS, CDR2 YFSETQ. The CDR3 region is CASSLGRQGGEAFF. The CDR3 DNA follows: TGCGCCAGCAGCTTGGGTCGACAGGGGGGTGAAGCTTTCTTT.

The chain links TRBV12-5 to TRBJ1-1; TRBD1 matches 7 bases. V shed 0 bases and J 3 bases; nucleotides not matched to a gene: 13. From germline, CDR1 is LGHNT and CDR2 FRNRAP. CDR3 size: 18 residues. The CDR3: CASGLVRTGWVFDTEAFF. The DNA of the CDR3 is TGTGCTAGTGGTTTGGTAAGGACAGGTTGGGTTTTTGACACTGAAGCTTTCTTT.

This clone was counted only a few times. The V gene is TRBV19, the J gene TRBJ2-1; D call uncertain. In germline, CDR1 is LNHDA, CDR2 SQIVND (reference sequence). The CDR3 spans 12 residues. V was pared by 3 bases and J by 7 bases, with 7 bases between. CDR3 region: CASSIDGNEQFF. The CDR3 DNA reads as TGTGCCAGTAGTATTGACGGGAATGAGCAGTTCTTC.

CDR3 amino acids: CASSLASTGSDTDTQYF. DNA of the CDR3: TGCGCCAGCAGCTTGGCGTCGACAGGCTCGGATACAGATACGCAGTATTTT. The chain joins TRBV5-1 to TRBJ2-3, with D possibly being TRBD1 (6 bases). V was shortened by 0 bases and J by 3 bases, with 17 bases between the two germline ends. CDR3 length: 17 residues. Germline assignment: CDR1 SGHRS and CDR2 YFSETQ. The full variable domain, its missing parts supplied by reference TRBV5-1 and TRBJ2-3, is KAGVTQTPRYLIKTRGQQVTLSCSPISGHRSVSWYQQTPGQGLQFLFEYFSETQRNKGNFPGRFSGRQFSNSRSEMNVSTLELGDSALYLCASSLASTGSDTDTQYFGPGTRLTVL.

The rearrangement joins TRBV12-5 to TRBJ2-5; 7 nucleotides align to TRBD2. V trimming: 3 bases; J trimming: 7 bases; junction bases outside the gene matches: 14. The CDR3 covers 16 residues. Germline loops: CDR1 LGHNT, CDR2 FRNRAP. Here the CDR3 DNA reads TGTGCTAGTGGTTTCTCGTCCAGCGGGGCCGAGGGGACCCAGTACTTC. This translates into CASGFSSSGAEGTQYF.